Here is one T cell receptor (beta chain) with its context. The trim removed 7 bases at V and 1 base at J, leaving 10 bases unmatched. The length of the CDR3 is 17 residues. CDR1 is SGHRS, CDR2 YFSETQ, per germline. This record comes from a study of blood T cell repertoires in COVID-19. Whole-study context: From the United States, Italy and Spain came samples of acute and convalescent COVID-19. From T cells, B-cell-depleted T cells, or PBMCs came the material, which was cDNA or gDNA.

Original processing notes: How many nucleated cells were present was estimated from reference gene primer amplification. The assay was immunoSEQ multiplex PCR, and TCRdb's table has in-frame clones only and misses some. That table supplies the V and J calls and clone size; D and trimming were determined from the DNA. The data show 25,000 to 35,000 clones, approximately 85% seen once. Sequenced sample: peripheral blood. This rearrangement joins TRBV5-1 to TRBJ2-1, with 11 bases fitting TRBD2. The origin of this receptor is a human donor in a cohort sampled during active COVID-19. The CDR3 sequence is CASGGLAGGLSYNEQFF. CDR3 in DNA: TGCGCCAGCGGGGGCCTAGCGGGGGGCCTATCCTACAATGAGCAGTTCTTC. The variable domain in full, completed from reference TRBV5-1 and TRBJ2-1, reads KAGVTQTPRYLIKTRGQQVTLSCSPISGHRSVSWYQQTPGQGLQFLFEYFSETQRNKGNFPGRFSGRQFSNSRSEMNVSTLELGDSALYLCASGGLAGGLSYNEQFFGPGTRLTVL.